This T cell receptor (beta chain) appears in the sequencing data of a study of blood T cell repertoires in COVID-19. Study in general: In each case, the material was cDNA or gDNA derived from T cells, B-cell-depleted T cells, or PBMCs.

In this sample, this clone turned up once. The CDR3 contains 17 residues. The V gene's germline CDR1 is PRHDT and CDR2 FYEKMQ (reference sequence). V was clipped by 1 base and J by 3 bases; unmatched bases: 9. TCRdb's table, derived via immunoSEQ multiplex PCR, lists solely in-frame clones and lacks some. The table includes approximately 150,000 clones, around four fifths detected once. One Seattle source followed patients from active infection through their disease course. This sequence joins TRBV13 and TRBJ2-7; TRBD2 matches 10 bases. This sequence originates from a woman older than 75 with COVID-19, enrolled during active disease. Sequences were obtained from peripheral blood. The CDR3 sequence is CASSLVSEASGSYEQYF. The CDR3 bases are TGTGCCAGCAGCTTAGTCAGCGAGGCTAGCGGGAGCTACGAGCAGTACTTC.